This passage covers 25 T cell receptor beta chains from one sample sequenced in a study of T-cell memory formation after mild COVID-19 (dated by TCRdb to the early 2020s). Library creation used 5' RACE. TCRdb records Illumina NovaSeq 6000 as the sequencer. In TCRdb, the public reads were trimmed at Q25 with fastp and aligned with MiXCR, with productive beta chains retained. Each CDR3 protein gets just one entry, which takes the most common genes and DNA from the rows behind it. The sample table holds about 140,000 distinct CDR3 sequences, of which more than 13% were seen once. About 29% of the sample is held by the ten biggest clonotypes. Material for sequencing was PBMCs or a T cell subset sorted from them (not recorded which). The source is an adult woman who had mild COVID-19 (a few samples of this study predate the infection). The sample titles of this study are shuffled in the database, so cell type and time point are left out; the donor was told from shared clones.

V and J are TRBV7-9 and TRBJ1-1; D call uncertain. V was trimmed by 2 bases and J by 6 bases, leaving 19 bases between them. CDR1 SEHNR and CDR2 FQNEAQ come from the germline V gene (reference sequence). The CDR3 sequence is 16 residues long. As DNA, the CDR3 is TGTGCCAGCAGCTTATCTTTTGAGTCTAGGTGGCCTGAAGCTTTCTTT. Encoded protein: CASSLSFESRWPEAFF.

The chain carries TRBV15 and TRBJ1-1; 7 nucleotides line up with TRBD1. The J segment lost 5 bases and the V segment lost 3 bases, leaving 6 bases of the junction unmatched. This CDR3 contains 14 residues. The germline gives CDR1 LNHNV, CDR2 YYDKDF (reference sequence). This CDR3 reads CATSSDRALTEAFF. The DNA for the CDR3 is TGTGCCACCAGCAGCGACAGGGCCCTGACTGAAGCTTTCTTT.

This clonotype was seen only a few times. The chain carries TRBV6-6 and TRBJ2-5, with 9 bases matching TRBD2. The V gene end was trimmed by 4 bases and the J gene end by 5 bases; junction bases not matched to a gene: 5. This CDR3 comprises 14 residues. Germline loops: CDR1 MNHNY, CDR2 SVGAGI (reference sequence). In DNA form, the CDR3 reads TGTGCCAGCAGTTGGCGGGGGGGCCATGAGACCCAGTACTTC. It yields the protein CASSWRGGHETQYF.

The chain links TRBV12-3 or TRBV12-4 to TRBJ2-7; D is undetermined. V lost 5 bases and J lost 4, with 6 bases in between. This CDR3 contains 11 residues. The CDR3 loop is CASSVTYEQYF. In nucleotides, the CDR3 is TGTGCCAGCAGTGTCACGTACGAGCAGTACTTC.

The rearrangement joins TRBV7-8 to TRBJ2-7; D unclear. CDR3 length equals 15 residues. Trimming removed 5 bases from V and 2 bases from J, with 16 bases in between. Per germline, CDR1 SGHVS and CDR2 FQNEAQ. The CDR3 sequence: CASSPLVGPTYEQYF. Written as DNA, the CDR3 is TGTGCCAGCAGCCCCCTGGTGGGCCCCACCTACGAGCAGTACTTC.

This clonotype was counted a few times. The chain combines TRBV27 with TRBJ2-1, with D maybe TRBD2 (5 bases). Germline V gene sequence: CDR1 MNHEY, CDR2 SMNVEV (reference sequence). The V end was cut by 3 bases, the J end by 5 bases, with 14 bases between. CDR3 length equals 15 residues. CDR3: CASSLTQLAHNEQFF. CDR3 nucleotide sequence: TGTGCCAGCAGTTTGACGCAGCTAGCCCACAATGAGCAGTTCTTC.

This clonotype was seen more than once but under ten times. The rearrangement uses TRBV6-2 or TRBV6-3 and TRBJ2-7, with 7 positions matching TRBD2. J was trimmed by 4 bases and V by 2 bases; bases with no gene match: 2. Germline loops: CDR1 MNHEY, CDR2 SVGEGT. The CDR3 spans 13 residues. The CDR3 sequence: CASSYAGGYEQYF. The CDR3 nucleotides read TGTGCCAGCAGTTACGCCGGGGGGTACGAGCAGTACTTC.

The chain recombines TRBV11-2 with TRBJ2-7; possibly TRBD1 for D (5 bases). CDR3 size: 17 residues. The germline V gene encodes CDR1 SGHAT and CDR2 FQNNGV. V lost 0 bases to trimming and J lost 1 base, with 16 bases between them. CDR3 DNA: TGTGCCAGCAGCTTAGATAAATGGGCCAGGGAATCCTACGAGCAGTACTTC. This codes for CASSLDKWARESYEQYF.

The CDR3 sequence: CASRFPGQLLLMNTEAFF. As DNA, the CDR3 is TGTGCCAGCAGATTCCCGGGACAGCTCTTACTCATGAACACTGAAGCTTTCTTT. The chain links TRBV7-9 to TRBJ1-1; the match to TRBD1 covers 7 bases. This CDR3 region has 18 residues. CDR1 SEHNR and CDR2 FQNEAQ come from the germline V gene (reference sequence). The J segment lost 0 bases and the V segment lost 6 bases, leaving 16 bases of the junction unmatched.

The chain uses TRBV29-1 and TRBJ2-1; the match to TRBD1 covers 8 bases. V dropped 1 base and J dropped 4; count of bases not matched to a gene: 6. Per germline, CDR1 SQVTM and CDR2 ANQGSEA. The CDR3 is 15 amino acids. The CDR3 nucleotides are TGCAGCGTTGAAGCGTTGACAGGGGAATACAATGAGCAGTTCTTC. This sequence encodes CSVEALTGEYNEQFF.

Many counts were recorded for this clonotype. The chain couples TRBV7-9 to TRBJ1-1; D remains unclear. The V end was cut by 4 bases, the J end by 4 bases, with 19 bases between. The V gene's germline CDR1 is SEHNR and CDR2 FQNEAQ (reference sequence). The CDR3 consists of 16 residues. The CDR3 spells CASSWMEGFPSTEAFF. The CDR3 coding sequence is TGTGCCAGCAGCTGGATGGAAGGGTTCCCCAGCACTGAAGCTTTCTTT.

This clonotype was found a few times. The CDR3: CASSMGLAGISQETQYF. As DNA, the CDR3 is TGTGCCAGCAGCATGGGACTAGCGGGTATAAGCCAAGAGACCCAGTACTTC. This chain uses TRBV9 with TRBJ2-5, with TRBD2 matching over 12 bases. CDR3 length: 17 residues. Germline assignment: CDR1 SGDLS and CDR2 YYNGEE. The junction had 8 bases not matched to a gene; V was cut back by 4 bases and J by 1 base.

Written as DNA, the CDR3 is TGCGCCAGCAGCCAAGAAATCGGACTTCCAGGCCATAGCAATCAGCCCCAGCATTTT. Residues: CASSQEIGLPGHSNQPQHF. The chain joins TRBV4-1 to TRBJ1-5; D call uncertain. V dropped 0 bases and J dropped 0 bases, with 18 bases sitting between them. CDR1 and CDR2 from the germline V gene are MGHRA and YSYEKL. The CDR3 is 19 amino acids.

In its sample, this clonotype was seen a few times. This chain uses TRBV15 with TRBJ1-1; 7 nucleotides line up with TRBD1. The CDR3 length is 14 residues. V lost 5 bases and J lost 7; bases outside the gene matches: 10. Germline V gene lookup returns CDR1 LNHNV and CDR2 YYDKDF (reference sequence). The CDR3 nucleotides read TGTGCCACCAGCCGATCGAGACAGGGAATTGAAGCTTTCTTT. This gives the protein CATSRSRQGIEAFF.

This clonotype occurred a few times. The CDR3 loop is CASSLRLIQFWPDTQYF. CDR3 DNA: TGTGCCAGCAGCTTGAGGCTTATTCAGTTCTGGCCAGATACGCAGTATTTT. This chain links TRBV7-2 with TRBJ2-3; D uncertain. V lost 3 bases, J lost 4 bases, and 20 bases lay in between. This CDR3 is 17 amino acids long. The germline V gene has CDR1 SGHTA and CDR2 FQGNSA.

The rearrangement uses TRBV4-1 and TRBJ2-3, with D uncertain. Deletions cut 3 bases from V and 6 bases from J, with 10 bases between. The CDR3 runs to 13 residues. Germline CDR1 MGHRA, CDR2 YSYEKL. The CDR3 reads CASSQWARDTQYF. CDR3 nucleotides: TGCGCCAGCAGCCAGTGGGCCCGCGATACGCAGTATTTT.

The rearrangement links TRBV24-1 to TRBJ2-7, with 8 bases aligning to TRBD1. After removal of 5 bases from V and 1 base from J, the junction contained 15 bases not matched to a gene. The CDR3 runs to 18 residues. Germline lookup yields CDR1 KGHDR and CDR2 SFDVKD. CDR3 protein: CATSAFPRGRRPSYEQYF. DNA for the CDR3: TGTGCCACCAGTGCCTTCCCCAGGGGGCGGCGGCCTTCCTACGAGCAGTACTTC.

This chain links TRBV6-5 with TRBJ2-2; possibly TRBD2 for D (7 bases). Germline V CDR1 and CDR2: MNHEY, SVGAGI. This CDR3 region has 18 residues. The V gene lost 2 bases and the J gene lost 6 bases, with 22 bases spanning the gap. CDR3 sequence (DNA): TGTGCCAGCAGTTACCTGCCGGGTGCGGGAGAGGGGGCCGGGGAGCTGTTTTTT. It yields the protein CASSYLPGAGEGAGELFF.

Many counts were recorded for this clonotype. The chain links TRBV11-2 to TRBJ2-5, with TRBD2 identical over 14 bases. Germline V lookup: CDR1 SGHAT, CDR2 FQNNGV. The CDR3 consists of 17 residues. The J segment lost 14 bases and the V segment lost 4 bases, leaving 18 bases of the junction unmatched. The CDR3 region has the DNA TGTGCCAGCAGCTCAGTGGCCGCGGGACTAGCGGGAGAAACCCCCTACTTC. Translation gives CASSSVAAGLAGETPYF.

The chain employs TRBV29-1 and TRBJ2-7; a weak D match, TRBD1 (6 bases). V lost 3 bases, J lost 0 bases, and 15 bases lay in between. The CDR3 sequence is 15 residues long. CDR1 SQVTM and CDR2 ANQGSEA come from the germline V gene. CDR3 bases: TGCAGCGTTGAGGGGGCCAAGGGATTCTCCTACGAGCAGTACTTC. Translating it yields CSVEGAKGFSYEQYF.

The sample holds a few counts of this clonotype. The V gene is TRBV7-9, the J gene TRBJ1-1; D is perhaps TRBD1 (5 bases). CDR3 length: 16 residues. Germline CDR1 SEHNR, CDR2 FQNEAQ (reference sequence). The V end was cut by 5 bases, the J end by 4 bases, with 20 bases between. CDR3 amino acids: CASSPPSIRDGTEAFF. The CDR3 DNA reads as TGTGCCAGCAGCCCTCCCTCAATCAGGGATGGCACTGAAGCTTTCTTT.

The chain combines TRBV11-2 with TRBJ2-1; 11 nucleotides agree with TRBD2. The CDR3 spans 14 residues. The germline gives CDR1 SGHAT, CDR2 FQNNGV. The V segment lost 8 bases and the J segment 7 bases; nucleotides outside the gene matches: 7. Here the CDR3 reads CASLLAGELNEQFF. The DNA of the CDR3 is TGTGCCAGCTTACTAGCGGGAGAGTTAAATGAGCAGTTCTTC.

This clonotype was detected many times. The chain carries TRBV4-1 and TRBJ2-1; 9 bases are shared with TRBD2. Germline V gives CDR1 MGHRA, CDR2 YSYEKL. V gave up 2 bases and J gave up 4 bases; unmatched junction bases: 3. The CDR3 contains 15 residues. CDR3 in amino acids: CASSQIAGEYNEQFF. CDR3 coding DNA: TGCGCCAGCAGCCAAATAGCGGGGGAATACAATGAGCAGTTCTTC.

This clonotype showed up just a few times. This chain links TRBV19 with TRBJ2-1, with TRBD2 matching over 7 bases. This CDR3 has 15 residues. V dropped 3 bases and J dropped 4; count of bases not matched to a gene: 6. The germline V gene encodes CDR1 LNHDA and CDR2 SQIVND (reference sequence). In DNA form, the CDR3 reads TGTGCCAGTAGTATTGAAGCTAGCGGATACAATGAGCAGTTCTTC. Translated, it gives CASSIEASGYNEQFF.

The rearrangement links TRBV11-2 to TRBJ2-7; 8 bases are shared with TRBD1. CDR1 and CDR2 from the germline V gene are SGHAT and FQNNGV. The ends lost 5 bases at V and 5 bases at J; junction bases unmatched: 11. The CDR3 has 15 amino acids. The CDR3 sequence: CASSPPGTGSNEQYF. CDR3 bases: TGTGCCAGCAGCCCCCCCGGGACAGGTTCGAACGAGCAGTACTTC.